This TCR beta chain was documented in a study of blood T cell repertoires in COVID-19. Participant ages covered about 18 to 100 years across 20 to 30 US areas. Assignment of participants to cohorts was predicated upon participant-reported clinical history. In the source study's methods: Reference gene primers were amplified, and this amplification served to estimate nucleated cell counts. Sequenced by immunoSEQ multiplex PCR; TCRdb stores in-frame clones only, minus some. The V and J calls and clone size were taken over from that table, and D and trimming were inferred from the DNA. The sample has 150,000 to 200,000 clones, more than 75% seen once; the top ten hold 17%. The V gene lost 1 base and the J gene lost 7 bases, with 6 bases spanning the gap. The germline gives CDR1 KGHDR, CDR2 SFDVKD. The CDR3 extends over 12 amino acids.

The clonotype originates from a woman aged 45-59 years with acute COVID-19. The sequenced material came from PBMCs or T cells enriched from blood (not recorded which). V is TRBV24-1 and J is TRBJ1-1; a weak D match, TRBD1 (6 bases). The CDR3 DNA is TGTGCCACCAGTGATTTAGGGGGTGAAGCTTTCTTT. Its translation: CATSDLGGEAFF.